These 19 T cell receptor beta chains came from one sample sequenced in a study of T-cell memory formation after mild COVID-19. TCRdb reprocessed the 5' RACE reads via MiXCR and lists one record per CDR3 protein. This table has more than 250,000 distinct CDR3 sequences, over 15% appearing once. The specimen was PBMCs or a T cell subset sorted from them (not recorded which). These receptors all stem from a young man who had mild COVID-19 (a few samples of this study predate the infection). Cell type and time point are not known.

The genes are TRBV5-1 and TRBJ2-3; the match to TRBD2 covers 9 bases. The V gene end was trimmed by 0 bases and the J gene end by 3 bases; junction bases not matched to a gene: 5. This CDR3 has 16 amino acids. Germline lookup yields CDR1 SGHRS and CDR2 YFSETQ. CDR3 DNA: TGCGCCAGCAGCTTGGTACTAGCGGGCGATACAGATACGCAGTATTTT. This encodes CASSLVLAGDTDTQYF.

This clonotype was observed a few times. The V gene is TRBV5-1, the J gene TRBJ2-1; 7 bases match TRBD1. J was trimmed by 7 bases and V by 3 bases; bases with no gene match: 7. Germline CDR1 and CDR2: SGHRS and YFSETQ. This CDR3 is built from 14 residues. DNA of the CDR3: TGCGCCAGCAGCTGGGGACAGAAGTGGAATGAGCAGTTCTTC. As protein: CASSWGQKWNEQFF.

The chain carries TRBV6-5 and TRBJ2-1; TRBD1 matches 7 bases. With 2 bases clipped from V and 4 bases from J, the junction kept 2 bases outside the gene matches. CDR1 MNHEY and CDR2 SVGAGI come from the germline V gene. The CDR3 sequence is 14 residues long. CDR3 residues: CASSYEQGYNEQFF. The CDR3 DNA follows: TGTGCCAGCAGTTACGAACAGGGGTACAATGAGCAGTTCTTC.

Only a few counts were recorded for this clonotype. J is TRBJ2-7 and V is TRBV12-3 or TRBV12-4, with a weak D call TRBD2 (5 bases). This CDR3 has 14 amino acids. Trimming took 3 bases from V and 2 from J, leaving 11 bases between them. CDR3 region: CASSLFGITYEQYF. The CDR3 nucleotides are TGTGCCAGCAGTTTGTTCGGGATCACCTACGAGCAGTACTTC.

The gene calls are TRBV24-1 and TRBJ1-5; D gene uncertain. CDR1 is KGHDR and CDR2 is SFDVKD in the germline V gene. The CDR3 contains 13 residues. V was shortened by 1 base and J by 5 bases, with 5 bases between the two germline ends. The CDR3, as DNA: TGTGCCACCAGTGATTTTCTAGATCAGCCCCAGCATTTT. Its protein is CATSDFLDQPQHF.

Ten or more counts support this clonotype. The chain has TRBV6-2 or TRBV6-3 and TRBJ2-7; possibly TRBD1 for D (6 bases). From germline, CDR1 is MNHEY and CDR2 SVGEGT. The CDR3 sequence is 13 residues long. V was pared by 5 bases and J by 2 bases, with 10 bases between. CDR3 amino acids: CASSTGTTYEQYV. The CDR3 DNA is TGTGCCAGCAGTACCGGGACAACCTACGAGCAGTACGTC.

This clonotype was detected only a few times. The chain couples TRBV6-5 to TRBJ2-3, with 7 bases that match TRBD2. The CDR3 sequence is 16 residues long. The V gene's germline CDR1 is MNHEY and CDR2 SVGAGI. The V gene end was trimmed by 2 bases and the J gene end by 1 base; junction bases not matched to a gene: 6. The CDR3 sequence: CASSYGRAAGTDTQYF. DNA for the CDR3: TGTGCCAGCAGTTACGGGAGGGCAGCTGGCACAGATACGCAGTATTTT.

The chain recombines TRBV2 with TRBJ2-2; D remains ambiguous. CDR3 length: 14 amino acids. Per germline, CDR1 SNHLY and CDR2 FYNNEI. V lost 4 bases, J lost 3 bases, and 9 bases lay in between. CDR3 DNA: TGTGCCAGCAGTGCGAACGGGCACACCGGGGAGCTGTTTTTT. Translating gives CASSANGHTGELFF.

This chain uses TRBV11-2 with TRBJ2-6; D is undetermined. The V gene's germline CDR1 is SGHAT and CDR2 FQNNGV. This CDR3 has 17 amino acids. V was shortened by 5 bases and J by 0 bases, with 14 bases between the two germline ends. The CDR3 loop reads CASSLGRRNSGANVLTF. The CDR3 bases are TGTGCCAGCAGCCTGGGAAGACGGAACTCTGGGGCCAACGTCCTGACTTTC.

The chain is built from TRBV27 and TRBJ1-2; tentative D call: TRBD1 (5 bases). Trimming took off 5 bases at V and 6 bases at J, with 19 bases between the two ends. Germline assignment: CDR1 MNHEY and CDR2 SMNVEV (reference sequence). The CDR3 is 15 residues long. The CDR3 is CASSVWQGGDDGYTF. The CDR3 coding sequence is TGTGCCAGCAGTGTCTGGCAGGGCGGAGACGATGGCTACACCTTC.

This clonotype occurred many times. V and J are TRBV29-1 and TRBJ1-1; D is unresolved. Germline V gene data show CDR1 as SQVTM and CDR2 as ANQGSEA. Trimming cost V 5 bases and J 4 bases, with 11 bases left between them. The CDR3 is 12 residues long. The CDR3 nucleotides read TGCAGCGTTATCCGGCAGACCACTGAAGCTTTCTTT. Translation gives CSVIRQTTEAFF.

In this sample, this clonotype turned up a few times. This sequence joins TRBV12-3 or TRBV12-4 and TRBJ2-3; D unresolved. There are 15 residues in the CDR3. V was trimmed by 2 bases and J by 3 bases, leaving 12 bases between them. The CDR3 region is CASSLYLPRTDTQYF. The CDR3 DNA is TGTGCCAGCAGTTTATATCTCCCCCGTACAGATACGCAGTATTTT.

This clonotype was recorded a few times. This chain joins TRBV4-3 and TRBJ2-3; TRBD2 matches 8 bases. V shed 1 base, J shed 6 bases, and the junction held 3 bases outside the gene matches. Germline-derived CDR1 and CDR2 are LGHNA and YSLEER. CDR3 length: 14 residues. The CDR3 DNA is TGCGCCAGCAGCCAAGTAGCGGGGCGGGATACGCAGTATTTT. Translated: CASSQVAGRDTQYF.

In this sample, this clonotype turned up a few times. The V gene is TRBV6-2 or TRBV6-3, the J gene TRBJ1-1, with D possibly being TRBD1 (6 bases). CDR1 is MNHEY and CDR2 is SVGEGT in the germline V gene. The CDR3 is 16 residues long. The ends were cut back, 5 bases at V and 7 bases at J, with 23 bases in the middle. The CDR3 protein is CASSAGGRGNRGEAFF. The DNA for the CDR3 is TGTGCCAGCAGTGCCGGAGGAAGGGGGAATCGTGGTGAAGCTTTCTTT.

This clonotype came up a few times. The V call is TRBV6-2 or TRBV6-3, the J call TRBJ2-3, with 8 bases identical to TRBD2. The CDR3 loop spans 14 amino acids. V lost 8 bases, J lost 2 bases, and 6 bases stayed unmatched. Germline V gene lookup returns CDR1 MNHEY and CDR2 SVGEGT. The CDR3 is CASRGGIITDTQYF. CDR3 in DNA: TGTGCCAGCCGCGGGGGGATTATCACAGATACGCAGTATTTT.

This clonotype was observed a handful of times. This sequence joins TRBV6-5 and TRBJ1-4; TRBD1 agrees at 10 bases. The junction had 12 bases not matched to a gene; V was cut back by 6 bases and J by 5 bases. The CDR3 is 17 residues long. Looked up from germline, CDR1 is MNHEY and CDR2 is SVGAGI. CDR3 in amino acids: CASSPTGTGEYNEKLFF. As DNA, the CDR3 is TGTGCCAGCAGCCCTACCGGGACAGGGGAGTACAATGAAAAACTGTTTTTT.

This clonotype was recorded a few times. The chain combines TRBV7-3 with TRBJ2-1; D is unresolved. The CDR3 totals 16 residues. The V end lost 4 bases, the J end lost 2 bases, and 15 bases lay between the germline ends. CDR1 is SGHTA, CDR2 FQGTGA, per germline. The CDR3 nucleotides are TGTGCCAGCAGCTCCTACGATAGGGTCCCCTACAATGAGCAGTTCTTC. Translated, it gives CASSSYDRVPYNEQFF.

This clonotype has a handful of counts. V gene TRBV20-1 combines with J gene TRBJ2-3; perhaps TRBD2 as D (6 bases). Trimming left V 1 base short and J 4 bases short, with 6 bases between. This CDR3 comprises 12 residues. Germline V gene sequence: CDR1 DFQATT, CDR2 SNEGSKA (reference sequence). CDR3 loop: CSARAGADTQYF. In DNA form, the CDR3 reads TGCAGTGCTAGAGCGGGGGCAGATACGCAGTATTTT.

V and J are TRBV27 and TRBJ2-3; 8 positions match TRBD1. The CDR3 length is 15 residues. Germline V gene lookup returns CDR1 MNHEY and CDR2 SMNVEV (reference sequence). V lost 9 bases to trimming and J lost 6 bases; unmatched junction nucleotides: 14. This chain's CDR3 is CASQIRGRRGDTQYF. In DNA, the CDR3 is TGTGCCAGTCAAATCAGGGGGCGACGAGGGGATACGCAGTATTTT.